The present entry profiles one T cell receptor beta chain with its context. Its antigen remains unknown. The sample originates from a study of blood T cells in healthy people across ages. Broader study findings: The long-lived group displayed more naive CD4+ cells, plus higher diversity, than the aged donors did.

For the second PCR, which ran for roughly 6 to 11 cycles, a sample-barcoded 5' primer and a J-beta primer mix were used. TCRdb redid the calling of the 5' RACE reads with MiXCR, one entry per CDR3 protein. The table shows hundreds of thousands of distinct CDR3 sequences, with around 42% occurring only once. The V gene's germline CDR1 is DFQATT and CDR2 SNEGSKA (reference sequence). There are 14 residues in the CDR3. The amount of total RNA extracted per sample was at least 5.5 micrograms. The chain carries TRBV20-1 and TRBJ2-7; TRBD2 matches at 9 bases. TRBJ2-5 explains the end of the DNA better; the J call may be wrong. Sequences were obtained from blood. The source of this sequence is a man between 60 and 75 years old in good health. CDR3 in DNA: TGCAGTGCGCTACAGACTAGCGGTGGGCGGACCCAGTACTTC. The encoded protein is CSALQTSGGRTQYF.